A selection of T cell receptor beta chains follows, all from one sample in a study of PD-L1 blockade in urothelial cancer. The data were produced by immunoSEQ multiplex PCR, yet TCRdb's version contains in-frame clones alone and is incomplete. The table has about 88,000 clones, 85% to 95% seen once; the top ten hold more than 8%. The sequencing here drew on PBMCs, taken around atezolizumab (anti-PD-L1) treatment. These receptors all come from a man aged 55 to 69 with urothelial cancer. Each CDR3 is given with its conserved first and last residue. A D gene is named only where the DNA matches it firmly. Size is stated for part of the rows, as once, few or many counts, or as a class when the clone is expanded.

d_call j_call clone_size v_call cdr3_length cdr3_aa cdr3_nt
TRBD2 TRBJ2-2 few TRBV5-1 17 CASSPLSSGRRTGELFF TGCGCCAGCAGCCCTTTATCTAGCGGGAGAAGGACCGGGGAGCTGTTTTTT
TRBD2 TRBJ2-2 - TRBV25-1 14 CASTRGSNTGELFF TGTGCCAGCACGCGGGGGTCGAACACCGGGGAGCTGTTTTTT
- TRBJ1-5 once TRBV4-2 15 CASSQDREVNQPQHF TGTGCCAGCAGCCAAGATAGGGAGGTGAATCAGCCCCAGCATTTT
TRBD1 TRBJ2-1 - TRBV5-8 15 CASSHNRGGDNEQFF TGTGCCAGCAGCCACAACAGGGGTGGGGACAATGAGCAGTTCTTC
- TRBJ2-7 - TRBV7-2 11 CASSLGVAQYF TGTGCCAGCAGCTTAGGGGTAGCTCAGTACTTC
- TRBJ1-1 - TRBV5-1 15 CASSLTLRENTEAFF TGCGCCAGCAGCTTGACCCTCAGGGAGAACACTGAAGCTTTCTTT
- TRBJ1-1 - TRBV15 16 CATSRDAGGVDTEAFF TGTGCCACCAGCAGAGATGCGGGGGGGGTCGACACTGAAGCTTTCTTT
- TRBJ2-1 - TRBV6-1 15 CASSAGESSYNEQFF TGTGCCAGCAGTGCAGGGGAAAGCTCCTACAATGAGCAGTTCTTC
TRBD1 TRBJ1-2 - TRBV10-3 12 CAISDRDYGYTF TGTGCCATCAGCGACAGGGACTATGGCTACACCTTC
TRBD2 TRBJ2-3 - TRBV7-2 15 CASSLVAGVGDTQYF TGTGCCAGCAGCTTGGTAGCGGGAGTTGGGGATACGCAGTATTTT
TRBD1 TRBJ2-5 - TRBV5-1 16 CASSRGTGKGQETQYF TGCGCCAGCAGCCGGGGGACAGGGAAGGGCCAAGAGACCCAGTACTTC
- TRBJ1-2 - TRBV4-3 14 CASSQTTGSRGYTF TGCGCCAGCAGCCAAACCACAGGGTCGAGAGGCTACACCTTC
- TRBJ1-2 - TRBV2 14 CASRDSLANYGYTF TGTGCCAGCAGGGACAGCTTAGCTAACTATGGCTACACCTTC
TRBD1 TRBJ1-5 - TRBV5-4 15 CASSTWGQGNQPQHF TGTGCCAGCAGCACATGGGGACAGGGCAATCAGCCCCAGCATTTT
TRBD1 TRBJ2-1 - TRBV28 14 CASSFGTGGDEQFF TGTGCCAGCAGTTTTGGGACAGGGGGTGACGAGCAGTTCTTC
- TRBJ2-1 few TRBV28 15 CASSFGGGLYNEQFF TGTGCCAGCAGTTTCGGCGGGGGCCTCTACAATGAGCAGTTCTTC
- TRBJ2-6 once TRBV9 15 CASSVGGAGANVLTF TGTGCCAGCAGCGTAGGGGGGGCTGGGGCCAACGTCCTGACTTTC
- TRBJ2-3 - TRBV4-1 16 CASSQDRDLGTDTQYF TGCGCCAGCAGCCAAGACAGGGACTTGGGCACAGATACGCAGTATTTT
TRBD1 TRBJ1-2 - TRBV7-9 17 CASSLEGTGGVGYGYTF TGTGCCAGCAGCTTAGAGGGGACAGGGGGTGTCGGTTATGGCTACACCTTC
- TRBJ2-3 once TRBV5-6 14 CASSLDGGTDTQYF TGTGCCAGCAGCTTGGATGGAGGTACAGATACGCAGTATTTT
TRBD1 TRBJ2-7 - TRBV30 14 CAWSYGQGDQEQYF TGTGCCTGGAGTTATGGACAGGGAGATCAAGAGCAGTACTTC
TRBD2 TRBJ2-1 - TRBV30 15 CAWTASGSSYNEQFF TGTGCCTGGACCGCTAGCGGGAGCTCCTACAATGAGCAGTTCTTC
TRBD1 TRBJ1-5 - TRBV7-9 15 CASSKDRVKNQPQHF TGTGCCAGCAGCAAAGACAGGGTAAAAAATCAGCCCCAGCATTTT
- TRBJ1-1 - TRBV7-9 13 CASSNSGSTEAFF TGTGCCAGCAGCAACAGTGGCAGCACTGAAGCTTTCTTT
TRBD2 TRBJ2-1 - TRBV5-1 16 CASSRTAGGLSGEQFF TGCGCCAGCAGCAGGACAGCGGGGGGGCTTTCTGGTGAGCAGTTCTTC
TRBD1 TRBJ2-1 - TRBV10-2 15 CASREQTGSYNEQFF TGCGCCAGCAGAGAACAGACAGGGTCCTACAATGAGCAGTTCTTC
- TRBJ2-1 once TRBV7-2 16 CASSLFGGGAYNEQFF TGTGCCAGCAGCTTATTTGGTGGGGGGGCTTACAATGAGCAGTTCTTC
TRBD1 TRBJ1-1 - TRBV5-1 14 CASSTSGGNTEAFF TGCGCCAGCAGCACCTCAGGGGGGAACACTGAAGCTTTCTTT
- TRBJ2-2 - TRBV27 15 CASSLNGQEAGELFF TGTGCCAGCAGTTTAAACGGTCAGGAGGCCGGGGAGCTGTTTTTT
- TRBJ2-1 once TRBV6-1 19 CASSEAPYLYGSNYNEQFF TGTGCCAGCAGTGAAGCTCCCTACCTTTACGGGAGTAACTACAATGAGCAGTTCTTC
TRBD2 TRBJ2-2 once TRBV19 16 CASSAASGVKSGELFF TGTGCCAGTAGTGCCGCTAGCGGAGTAAAATCCGGGGAGCTGTTTTTT
TRBD1 TRBJ1-4 - TRBV7-9 17 CASSLATGKPSNEKLFF TGTGCCAGCAGCTTAGCGACAGGGAAGCCGAGTAATGAAAAACTGTTTTTT
- TRBJ1-1 - TRBV5-4 14 CASSSKTGNTEAFF TGTGCCAGCAGCTCAAAGACAGGGAACACTGAAGCTTTCTTT
TRBD2 TRBJ2-1 - TRBV5-1 14 CASSPGTSDNEQFF TGCGCCAGCAGCCCCGGGACTAGTGACAATGAGCAGTTCTTC
TRBD2 TRBJ2-1 - TRBV10-3 18 CAIGGSLRTSGRRDEQFF TGTGCCATCGGGGGGTCCCTCCGGACTAGCGGGAGGAGAGATGAGCAGTTCTTC
TRBD2 TRBJ2-1 - TRBV5-1 14 CASSLAETYNEQFF TGCGCCAGCAGTCTAGCGGAAACCTACAATGAGCAGTTCTTC
- TRBJ2-2 - TRBV4-3 17 CASSQDISGTLTGELFF TGCGCCAGCAGCCAAGATATATCAGGGACACTCACCGGGGAGCTGTTTTTT
- TRBJ2-3 - TRBV19 13 CATRGTGTDTQYF TGTGCCACACGCGGAACTGGCACAGATACGCAGTATTTT
- TRBJ1-3 - TRBV5-5 15 CASSLNWEGGNTIYF TGTGCCAGCAGCTTAAATTGGGAAGGAGGGAACACCATATATTTT
TRBD2 TRBJ2-7 - TRBV27 18 CASSLGLAGGRGILEQYF TGTGCCAGCAGTCTGGGACTAGCGGGGGGCCGAGGCATCCTCGAGCAGTACTTC
TRBD2 TRBJ2-3 - TRBV7-3 14 CASSLGLEADTQYF TGTGCCAGCAGCCTGGGACTAGAGGCAGATACGCAGTATTTT